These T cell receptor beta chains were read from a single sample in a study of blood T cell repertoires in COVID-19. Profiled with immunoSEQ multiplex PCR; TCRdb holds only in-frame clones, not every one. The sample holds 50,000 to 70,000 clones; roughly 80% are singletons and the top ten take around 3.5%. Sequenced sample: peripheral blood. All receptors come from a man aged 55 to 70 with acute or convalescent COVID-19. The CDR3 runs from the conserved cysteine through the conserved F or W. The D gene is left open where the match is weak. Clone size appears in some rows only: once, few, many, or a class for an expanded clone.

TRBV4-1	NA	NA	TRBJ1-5	TGCGCCAGCAGCCAAACCAGGGGCTTATCGAATCAGCCCCAGCATTTT	CASSQTRGLSNQPQHF
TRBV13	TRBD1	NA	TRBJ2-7	TGTGCCAGCAGCTTAGGGGCAGGGGGTGTCTACGAGCAGTACTTC	CASSLGAGGVYEQYF
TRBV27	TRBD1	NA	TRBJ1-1	TGTGCCAGCAGTTTCGAGCTGAGGGGGCGCGACACTGAAGCTTTCTTT	CASSFELRGRDTEAFF
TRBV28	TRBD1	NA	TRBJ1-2	TGTGCCAGCAGTTTACGGGACAGGGGCGGCTACACCTTC	CASSLRDRGGYTF
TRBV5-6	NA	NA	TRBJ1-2	TGTGCCAGCAGCCTGGACAGAATTGTCTATGGCTACACCTTC	CASSLDRIVYGYTF
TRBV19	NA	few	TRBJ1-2	TGTGCCAGTAGTATAGCCCCAGGGTATGGCTACACCTTC	CASSIAPGYGYTF
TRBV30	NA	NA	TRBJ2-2	TGTGCCTGGAGTGTGGGGGAAAGGAGGGCCGGGGAGCTGTTTTTT	CAWSVGERRAGELFF
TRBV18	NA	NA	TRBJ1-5	TGTGCCAGCTCACCACGGGCGATAGGGGGGGCAAGGGATCAGCCCCAGCATTTT	CASSPRAIGGARDQPQHF
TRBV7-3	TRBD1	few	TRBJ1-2	TGTGCCAGCAGCGCCGACAGGGGCTTTGCGGGCTACACCTTC	CASSADRGFAGYTF
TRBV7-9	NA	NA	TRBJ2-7	TGTGCCAGCCACTCAGGAGCAGGGGGGAATTACGAGCAGTACTTC	CASHSGAGGNYEQYF
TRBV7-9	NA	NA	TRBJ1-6	TGTGCCAGCTCCTTCACAAATTCACCCCTCCACTTT	CASSFTNSPLHF
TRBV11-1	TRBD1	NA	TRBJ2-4	TGTGCCAGCAGCTTAGACCAAGGACAGGGAGAGTACATTCAGTACTTC	CASSLDQGQGEYIQYF
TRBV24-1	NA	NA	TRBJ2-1	TGTGCCACCATGGCGGGCTCCTACAATGAGCAGTTCTTC	CATMAGSYNEQFF
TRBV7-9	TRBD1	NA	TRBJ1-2	TGTGCCAGCAGCTTGACAGGGGGCAAATATGGCTACACCTTC	CASSLTGGKYGYTF
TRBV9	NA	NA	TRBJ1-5	TGTGCCAGCAGCGCCTTCAGCGATAGCAATCAGCCCCAGCATTTT	CASSAFSDSNQPQHF
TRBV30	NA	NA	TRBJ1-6	TGTGCCTGGAGTACCGATTGGACGGGGAATAATTCACCCCTCCACTTT	CAWSTDWTGNNSPLHF
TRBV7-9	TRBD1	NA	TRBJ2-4	TGTGCCAGCAGCCCTGGACCCTACCGGGACAGGCAGGGGAACATTCAGTACTTC	CASSPGPYRDRQGNIQYF
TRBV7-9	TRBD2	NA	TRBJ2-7	TGTGCCAGCAGCTTCCTCTCCGCGGGGGGGCCCTACGAGCAGTACTTC	CASSFLSAGGPYEQYF
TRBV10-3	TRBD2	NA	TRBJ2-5	TGTGCCATCAGCGCGAGTGAAACTAGCGGACTACAAGAGACCCAGTACTTC	CAISASETSGLQETQYF
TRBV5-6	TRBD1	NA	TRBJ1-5	TGTGCCAGCAGCTGGGGACAGGGGGCCGGTCAGCCCCAGCATTTT	CASSWGQGAGQPQHF
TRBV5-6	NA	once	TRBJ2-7	TGTGCCAGCAGCTTGCAACTATTCTACGAGCAGTACTTC	CASSLQLFYEQYF
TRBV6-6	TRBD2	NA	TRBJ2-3	TGTGCCAGCAGCCCGCCCCCCGGGACTAGCGGGTCTACTAGCACAGATACGCAGTATTTT	CASSPPPGTSGSTSTDTQYF
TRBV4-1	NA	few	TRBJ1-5	TGCGCCAGCAGCCAAGATGACCGAGGCCTCAATCAGCCCCAGCATTTT	CASSQDDRGLNQPQHF
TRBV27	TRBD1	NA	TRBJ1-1	TGTGCCAGCATCCGGACAGGGGGAAGTGTTAGTGAAGCTTTCTTT	CASIRTGGSVSEAFF
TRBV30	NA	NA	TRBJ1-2	TGTGCCTCATCACAGGCCGACTATGGCTACACCTTC	CASSQADYGYTF
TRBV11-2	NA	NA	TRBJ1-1	TGTGCCAGCAGCTTACTCCCAGGGAAGACTGAAGCTTTCTTT	CASSLLPGKTEAFF
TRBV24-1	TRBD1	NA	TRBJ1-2	TGTGCCACCAGTGATCCGCTCCAGGGGGCGAACCCCTATGGCTACACCTTC	CATSDPLQGANPYGYTF
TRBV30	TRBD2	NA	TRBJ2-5	TGTGCCTGGAGGGGACTAGCCCAAGAGACCCAGTACTTC	CAWRGLAQETQYF
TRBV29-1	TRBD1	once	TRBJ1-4	TGCAGCGCTGGGACAGGAGGGGAAAAACTGTTTTTT	CSAGTGGEKLFF